This paragraph covers one T cell receptor beta chain sequence. The data stem from a study of blood T cell repertoires in COVID-19. Study as a whole: PBMCs, B-cell-depleted T cells, or T cells provided the cDNA or gDNA that made up the material.

Per the authors' pipeline: Amplified reference gene primers provided the basis for estimating nucleated cell counts. Using immunoSEQ multiplex PCR, the repertoire was profiled, and TCRdb retains in-frame clones only, with some absent. V and J calls and clone size are those listed in that table; D and trimming were worked out from the DNA. Among approximately 290,000 clones listed, approximately 90% were seen once. Specimen: peripheral blood. This sequence originates from a woman aged 25 to 39 with COVID-19, enrolled during active disease.

The CDR3 region has the DNA TGTGCCAGTAGTCTAAGACTACTTGACTACGAGCAGTACTTC. Its protein product is CASSLRLLDYEQYF. The J gene is TRBJ2-7, the V gene TRBV19; TRBD2 is a possible D gene (5 bases). CDR1 and CDR2 from the germline V gene are LNHDA and SQIVND (reference sequence). Trimming left V 5 bases short and J 3 bases short, with 14 bases between. The CDR3 extends over 14 amino acids.